The 28 T cell receptor beta chains below come from one sample, sequenced in a study of blood T cell repertoires in COVID-19. Clones were sequenced by immunoSEQ multiplex PCR, and TCRdb holds only the in-frame ones, with some missing. The table shows roughly 230,000 clones, with 81% occurring only once. Material for sequencing was peripheral blood. These receptors were obtained from an elderly woman with acute or convalescent COVID-19.

This sequence joins TRBV7-3 and TRBJ2-1, with 12 nucleotides matching TRBD2. V was pared by 5 bases and J by 5 bases, with 1 base of the junction left unmatched. The CDR3 has 14 amino acids. Germline-derived CDR1 and CDR2 are SGHTA and FQGTGA. The DNA for the CDR3 is TGTGCCAGCAGCCCTAGCGGGGGGGACAATGAGCAGTTCTTC. It encodes CASSPSGGDNEQFF. Full variable domain (outside the CDR3, taken from reference TRBV7-3 and TRBJ2-1): GAGVSQTPSNKVTEKGKYVELRCDPISGHTALYWYRQSLGQGPEFLIYFQGTGAADDSGLPNDRFFAVRPEGSVSTLKIQRTERGDSAVYLCASSPSGGDNEQFFGPGTRLTVL.

This chain links TRBV18 with TRBJ2-7, with 9 bases identical to TRBD2. V lost 1 base and J lost 5; bases outside the gene matches: 6. The CDR3 is 15 amino acids. Germline V gene lookup returns CDR1 KGHSH and CDR2 LQKENI. CDR3 DNA: TGTGCCAGCTCACCACAGGCGGGAGGGCCGAACGAGCAGTACTTC. Translated: CASSPQAGGPNEQYF.

The gene calls are TRBV18 and TRBJ2-7; 7 bases are shared with TRBD1. This CDR3 spans 14 amino acids. V gave up 3 bases and J gave up 6 bases; unmatched junction bases: 8. Germline CDR1 KGHSH, CDR2 LQKENI. The CDR3 region has the DNA TGTGCCAGCTCACCCTCCGTGACAGGGTCCGAGCAGTACTTC. This encodes CASSPSVTGSEQYF. The complete variable domain, with remaining parts taken from reference TRBV18 and TRBJ2-7, reads NAGVMQNPRHLVRRRGQEARLRCSPMKGHSHVYWYRQLPEEGLKFMVYLQKENIIDESGMPKERFSAEFPKEGPSILRIQQVVRGDSAAYFCASSPSVTGSEQYFGPGTRLTVT.

V is TRBV3-1 (or the pseudogene TRBV3-2) and J is TRBJ2-7; TRBD2 agrees at 7 bases. The germline V gene encodes CDR1 LGHDT and CDR2 YNNKEL (reference sequence). Trimming took 4 bases from V and 7 from J; bases not matched to a gene: 13. The CDR3 covers 15 residues. The CDR3 here is CASSLILGGTGEQYF. The CDR3 bases are TGTGCCAGCAGCCTGATTCTCGGGGGGACGGGGGAGCAGTACTTC.

In its sample, this clone was seen a few times. CDR3 region: CASSESTSGRWQFF. The DNA of the CDR3 is TGCGCCAGCAGTGAGTCCACTAGCGGGAGGTGGCAGTTCTTC. The V and J genes are TRBV10-1 and TRBJ2-1; 12 bases match TRBD2. The CDR3 totals 14 residues. Germline CDR1 is WNHNN and CDR2 is SYGVQD (reference sequence). The V gene end was trimmed by 0 bases and the J gene end by 12 bases; junction bases not matched to a gene: 3.

The chain is built from TRBV28 and TRBJ1-5; D is ambiguous. Per the germline V gene, CDR1 is MDHEN and CDR2 is SYDVKM. V was trimmed by 6 bases and J by 5 bases, leaving 8 bases between them. The CDR3 runs 12 residues. CDR3 sequence: CASSPLDQPQHF. CDR3 nucleotides: TGTGCCAGCAGCCCCCTTGATCAGCCCCAGCATTTT.

This rearrangement joins TRBV3-1 (or the pseudogene TRBV3-2) to TRBJ2-1; 10 nucleotides line up with TRBD2. V was clipped by 0 bases and J by 8 bases; unmatched bases: 4. This CDR3 spans 15 amino acids. Germline CDR1 reads LGHDT; CDR2 reads YNNKEL (reference sequence). The CDR3, as DNA: TGTGCCAGCAGCCAAGAAGCGGGAGGGCCCTATGAGCAGTTCTTC. Residues: CASSQEAGGPYEQFF.

The rearrangement links TRBV12-3 or TRBV12-4 to TRBJ2-2; D is undetermined. The CDR3 consists of 12 residues. Trimming shortened V by 0 bases and J by 8 bases, and 4 bases separated the two germline ends. DNA for the CDR3: TGTGCCAGCAGTTTAGCTCCGGGGGAGCTGTTTTTT. Amino acid sequence: CASSLAPGELFF.

The V gene is TRBV30, the J gene TRBJ2-5; TRBD1 agrees at 11 bases. The CDR3 length is 16 residues. Losses at the gene ends were 0 bases for V and 6 bases for J; bases not matched to a gene: 9. Germline CDR1 GTSNPN, CDR2 SVGIG (reference sequence). Here the CDR3 DNA reads TGTGCCTGGAGTGTATACGGGACAGGGGGTGGGCAGACCCAGTACTTC. This gives the protein CAWSVYGTGGGQTQYF.

The chain combines TRBV5-1 with TRBJ1-2; D is perhaps TRBD1 (6 bases). CDR1 is SGHRS and CDR2 is YFSETQ in the germline V gene. The CDR3 is 15 amino acids. Trimming stripped 3 bases from V and 0 bases from J, with 12 bases between. CDR3 residues: CASSSGQTSNYGYTF. Here the CDR3 DNA reads TGCGCCAGCAGCTCCGGACAGACTTCTAACTATGGCTACACCTTC.

The chain couples TRBV5-6 to TRBJ2-3; D possibly corresponds to TRBD2 (6 bases). Per germline, CDR1 SGHDT and CDR2 YYEEEE. This CDR3 region has 16 residues. V lost 2 bases, J lost 2 bases, and 15 bases lay in between. The CDR3 loop is CASSLIPGLITDTQYF. The CDR3 coding sequence is TGTGCCAGCAGCTTAATACCGGGACTTATCACAGATACGCAGTATTTT.

This clone was seen a handful of times. V and J are TRBV5-8 and TRBJ1-2, with D possibly matching TRBD1 (5 bases). The CDR3 totals 16 residues. V was trimmed by 4 bases and J by 2 bases, leaving 18 bases between them. Germline loops: CDR1 SGHTS, CDR2 YDEGEE. In nucleotides, the CDR3 is TGTGCCAGCAGCCGTCGGGGGTTCAGTGTGAACTATGGCTACACCTTC. This translates into CASSRRGFSVNYGYTF. The variable domain in full, completed from reference TRBV5-8 and TRBJ1-2, reads EAGVTQSPTHLIKTRGQQATLRCSPISGHTSVYWYQQALGLGLQFLLWYDEGEERNRGNFPPRFSGRQFPNYSSELNVNALELEDSALYLCASSRRGFSVNYGYTFGSGTRLTVV.

For the CDR3, the DNA is TGTGCCAGCAGTTTATGGACTAGCGGCAATGAGCAGTTCTTC. It yields the protein CASSLWTSGNEQFF. The J gene is TRBJ2-1, the V gene TRBV28; 9 bases are shared with TRBD2. This CDR3 region has 14 residues. Germline V gene sequence: CDR1 MDHEN, CDR2 SYDVKM. V dropped 0 bases and J dropped 6; count of bases not matched to a gene: 0.

This chain uses TRBV7-2 with TRBJ1-1; D is unclear. The CDR3 has 13 amino acids. CDR1 and CDR2 (germline): SGHTA, FQGNSA. Trimming removed 1 base at V and 5 bases at J, with 8 bases between. In nucleotides, the CDR3 is TGTGCCAGCAGCTTAGGTGTTAGAACTGAAGCTTTCTTT. Its translation is CASSLGVRTEAFF.

The chain combines TRBV5-5 with TRBJ1-4; D perhaps matches TRBD1 (6 bases). From germline, CDR1 is SGHKS and CDR2 YYEKEE (reference sequence). The CDR3 spans 15 residues. V was shortened by 0 bases and J by 3 bases, with 9 bases between the two germline ends. The CDR3 sequence is CASSLEAGANEKLFF. The CDR3 bases are TGTGCCAGCAGCTTGGAGGCAGGGGCTAATGAAAAACTGTTTTTT.

The rearrangement uses TRBV6-6 and TRBJ1-6, with TRBD1 matching over 8 bases. V shed 7 bases and J 10 bases; nucleotides not matched to a gene: 6. CDR1 and CDR2 (germline): MNHNY, SVGAGI (reference sequence). The CDR3 spans 13 residues. The CDR3, as DNA: TGTGCCAGCATAGACAGGGGAAGCTCACCCCTCCACTTT. This codes for CASIDRGSSPLHF.

The rearrangement links TRBV7-9 to TRBJ2-1; 9 bases are a match to TRBD1. The CDR3 covers 12 residues. V gave up 1 base and J gave up 15 bases; unmatched junction bases: 4. Germline-derived CDR1 and CDR2 are SEHNR and FQNEAQ (reference sequence). Written as DNA, the CDR3 is TGTGCCAGCAGCTTAGACGGGACAGGGTTGTTCTTC. As protein: CASSLDGTGLFF.

V usage is TRBV19 and J usage is TRBJ1-3; D remains ambiguous. The CDR3 is made up of 16 amino acids. Looked up from germline, CDR1 is LNHDA and CDR2 is SQIVND (reference sequence). Trimming stripped 3 bases from V and 0 bases from J, with 12 bases between. In DNA form, the CDR3 reads TGTGCCAGTAGTATGGCGGCAGTCATCTCTGGAAACACCATATATTTT. It yields the protein CASSMAAVISGNTIYF.

This clone was picked up a small number of times. The rearrangement uses TRBV27 and TRBJ1-2; D possibly corresponds to TRBD1 (5 bases). The CDR3 totals 14 residues. V lost 1 base, J lost 4 bases, and 10 bases lay in between. Germline CDR1 and CDR2: MNHEY and SMNVEV (reference sequence). CDR3 nucleotides: TGTGCCAGCAGTTTATACGGGGGGGTCTATGGCTACACCTTC. Encoded protein: CASSLYGGVYGYTF.

This clone was observed a single time. This chain joins TRBV28 and TRBJ1-1; 7 nucleotides agree with TRBD1. The CDR3 length is 16 residues. Germline CDR1 and CDR2: MDHEN and SYDVKM. Losses at the gene ends were 1 base for V and 1 base for J; bases not matched to a gene: 6. The CDR3 sequence: CASSLLTGAWNTEAFF. The DNA of the CDR3 is TGTGCCAGCAGTTTATTAACAGGGGCTTGGAACACTGAAGCTTTCTTT.

The rearrangement uses TRBV7-8 and TRBJ1-5; maybe TRBD1 (6 bases). The germline V gene encodes CDR1 SGHVS and CDR2 FQNEAQ. Trimming removed 2 bases at V and 4 bases at J, with 18 bases between. This CDR3 has 17 residues. The CDR3 nucleotides are TGTGCCAGCAGCTTAAGGGCAGGGGTTGTCTCGAATCAGCCCCAGCATTTT. Encoded protein: CASSLRAGVVSNQPQHF.

The chain couples TRBV28 to TRBJ2-4; 14 positions match TRBD2. The junction had 16 bases not matched to a gene; V was cut back by 8 bases and J by 1 base. The length of the CDR3 is 20 residues. In germline, CDR1 is MDHEN, CDR2 SYDVKM. Written as DNA, the CDR3 is TGTGCCAGCCAAAGACCCGGCGGACTAGCGGGAGGTTGGGCCAAAAACATTCAGTACTTC. Its protein product is CASQRPGGLAGGWAKNIQYF.

This clone was counted between two and nine times. The chain combines TRBV19 with TRBJ2-2; D is possibly TRBD2 (5 bases). This CDR3 comprises 15 residues. Trimming stripped 3 bases from V and 6 bases from J, with 14 bases between. CDR1 is LNHDA and CDR2 is SQIVND in the germline V gene (reference sequence). The CDR3: CASSILGLGSGELFF. The DNA of the CDR3 is TGTGCCAGTAGTATTCTCGGACTGGGATCCGGGGAGCTGTTTTTT.

J is TRBJ2-5 and V is TRBV3-1 (or the pseudogene TRBV3-2); no firm D call. The CDR3 is made up of 13 amino acids. CDR1 is LGHDT, CDR2 YNNKEL, per germline (reference sequence). V was clipped by 0 bases and J by 8 bases, with 10 bases between them. As DNA, the CDR3 is TGTGCCAGCAGCCAAGATCTAGTTTCCACCCAGTACTTC. Protein product: CASSQDLVSTQYF.

A word on this clone: The same CDR3 can be traced to other DNA sequences in this sample. V gene TRBV18 combines with J gene TRBJ2-5; 10 bases align to TRBD1. Germline V gene lookup returns CDR1 KGHSH and CDR2 LQKENI. V lost 4 bases, J lost 4 bases, and 3 bases stayed unmatched. The CDR3 spans 14 residues. CDR3 DNA sequence: TGTGCCAGCTCACGCGACAGGGGGCGAGAGACCCAGTACTTC. It translates to CASSRDRGRETQYF.

The V and J genes are TRBV19 and TRBJ1-4; the D gene is possibly TRBD1 (5 bases). With 7 bases removed from V and 0 bases from J, the gap between germline ends came to 12 bases. From germline, CDR1 is LNHDA and CDR2 SQIVND (reference sequence). The CDR3 consists of 15 residues. The CDR3 coding sequence is TGTGCCAGTACCTCGGGGGATGCAACTAATGAAAAACTGTTTTTT. Translating gives CASTSGDATNEKLFF.

This chain connects TRBV9 to TRBJ2-1; D might be TRBD1 (6 bases). The CDR3 consists of 16 residues. V dropped 2 bases and J dropped 9 bases, with 21 bases sitting between them. Germline V CDR1 and CDR2: SGDLS, YYNGEE. The CDR3 nucleotides are TGTGCCAGCAGCGTCTTGGGAGCTACAATAGGGGGTGAGCAGTTCTTC. This encodes CASSVLGATIGGEQFF. Combining the CDR3 with reference TRBV9 and TRBJ2-1 gives the whole variable domain DSGVTQTPKHLITATGQRVTLRCSPRSGDLSVYWYQQSLDQGLQFLIQYYNGEERAKGNILERFSAQQFPDLHSELNLSSLELGDSALYFCASSVLGATIGGEQFFGPGTRLTVL.

The chain is built from TRBV5-5 and TRBJ2-2, with D perhaps TRBD1 (6 bases). The CDR3 is 14 amino acids. V lost 4 bases to trimming and J lost 4 bases, with 11 bases between them. Germline V gene lookup returns CDR1 SGHKS and CDR2 YYEKEE (reference sequence). CDR3 coding DNA: TGTGCCAGCAGCGTCGCAGGGGTCACCGGGGAGCTGTTTTTT. It translates to CASSVAGVTGELFF.